Shown below are 17 T cell receptor beta chains from a single sample sequenced in a study of blood T cell repertoires in COVID-19. Clones were sequenced by immunoSEQ multiplex PCR, and TCRdb holds only the in-frame ones, with some missing. In the table there are tens of thousands of clones, around nine tenths of which are singletons. Sample: peripheral blood. Receptor source: a woman of 80 years or more with active or convalescent COVID-19.

CDR3 in DNA: TGTGCCAGCACCACAGGGTACGAAAAACTGTTTTTT. Translating gives CASTTGYEKLFF. This chain links TRBV12-3 or TRBV12-4 with TRBJ1-4; a possible D gene is TRBD1 (6 bases). The V and J ends lost 7 bases and 8 bases respectively, with 11 bases between them. The CDR3 totals 12 residues.

Concerning this clone: Other DNA sequences within the sample encode an identical CDR3. The V and J genes are TRBV4-1 and TRBJ2-5; 11 positions match TRBD2. The ends lost 4 bases at V and 1 base at J; junction bases unmatched: 2. CDR1 and CDR2 (germline): MGHRA, YSYEKL. The CDR3 runs 15 residues. The CDR3 bases are TGCGCCAGCAGCCGCCTAGCGGGGGGCCAAGAGACCCAGTACTTC. It encodes CASSRLAGGQETQYF.

The chain links TRBV7-2 to TRBJ2-5; no definite D call. The CDR3 has 12 amino acids. The germline V and J ends were trimmed by 4 bases and 1 base, with 4 bases remaining between them. CDR1 and CDR2 (germline): SGHTA, FQGNSA. CDR3 bases: TGTGCCAGCAGCTCCTTCCAAGAGACCCAGTACTTC. It is translated as CASSSFQETQYF.

V usage is TRBV9 and J usage is TRBJ2-1; D not resolved. From germline, CDR1 is SGDLS and CDR2 YYNGEE. The CDR3 extends over 15 amino acids. The germline V and J ends were trimmed by 3 bases and 7 bases, with 17 bases remaining between them. In DNA, the CDR3 is TGTGCCAGCAGCGCACCCCAAAGACTTGGGAATGAGCAGTTCTTC. Residues: CASSAPQRLGNEQFF.

This clone has only one observation. The chain joins TRBV7-9 to TRBJ2-7, with 8 bases identical to TRBD1. V lost 5 bases, J lost 2 bases, and 5 bases stayed unmatched. This CDR3 is 14 amino acids long. Germline CDR1 reads SEHNR; CDR2 reads FQNEAQ (reference sequence). The CDR3 loop reads CASSRDRPTYEQYF. The CDR3 nucleotides read TGTGCCAGCAGCCGGGACAGGCCGACCTACGAGCAGTACTTC.

The V call is TRBV5-1, the J call TRBJ2-7; 11 bases fit TRBD2. The CDR3 runs to 14 residues. Germline V gene data show CDR1 as SGHRS and CDR2 as YFSETQ. Trimming took 4 bases from V and 4 from J; bases not matched to a gene: 4. The CDR3 DNA reads TGCGCCAGCAGCGTTAGCGGGGGGGGTTACGAGCAGTACTTC. This sequence encodes CASSVSGGGYEQYF.

V gene TRBV30 combines with J gene TRBJ1-6; D gene ambiguous. CDR1 is GTSNPN and CDR2 is SVGIG in the germline V gene (reference sequence). Trimming shortened V by 2 bases and J by 5 bases, and 7 bases separated the two germline ends. The CDR3 runs 13 residues. Here the CDR3 DNA reads TGTGCCTGGAGTCGACAAGATAATTCACCCCTCCACTTT. Translation: CAWSRQDNSPLHF.

J is TRBJ2-7 and V is TRBV5-4; no clear D. Per germline, CDR1 SGHNT and CDR2 YYREEE (reference sequence). The CDR3 loop spans 13 amino acids. Trimming cost V 6 bases and J 2 bases, with 12 bases left between them. CDR3 sequence (DNA): TGTGCCAGCACCGAATCCGGAGCCTACGAGCAGTACTTC. Residues: CASTESGAYEQYF.

The chain has TRBV18 and TRBJ1-1; no reliable D call. Germline V lookup: CDR1 KGHSH, CDR2 LQKENI. The V end was cut by 3 bases, the J end by 1 base, with 9 bases between. There are 14 residues in the CDR3. The DNA for the CDR3 is TGTGCCAGCTCACCGCCTCGGGGGAACACTGAAGCTTTCTTT. Translation gives CASSPPRGNTEAFF.

V and J are TRBV28 and TRBJ1-5; D is possibly TRBD1 (5 bases). Germline assignment: CDR1 MDHEN and CDR2 SYDVKM. This CDR3 comprises 13 residues. The V and J ends lost 3 bases and 6 bases respectively, with 9 bases between them. CDR3 in amino acids: CASSFQGTQPQHF. The CDR3, as DNA: TGTGCCAGCAGTTTTCAGGGAACTCAGCCCCAGCATTTT.

V and J are TRBV2 and TRBJ1-2; D perhaps matches TRBD1 (5 bases). The V end lost 3 bases, the J end lost 0 bases, and 11 bases lay between the germline ends. The CDR3 totals 15 residues. Germline V gene lookup returns CDR1 SNHLY and CDR2 FYNNEI. CDR3 region: CASSDQGSANYGYTF. Written as DNA, the CDR3 is TGTGCCAGCAGTGATCAGGGCTCAGCTAACTATGGCTACACCTTC.

The table lists this clone with a few counts. This chain uses TRBV9 with TRBJ1-6; D perhaps matches TRBD1 (6 bases). Per germline, CDR1 SGDLS and CDR2 YYNGEE. The CDR3 is 14 amino acids. With 0 bases removed from V and 8 bases from J, the gap between germline ends came to 9 bases. This chain's CDR3 is CASSVAGDDSPLHF. CDR3 coding DNA: TGTGCCAGCAGCGTAGCAGGGGATGATTCACCCCTCCACTTT. Full variable domain (remainder filled in from reference TRBV9 and TRBJ1-6): DSGVTQTPKHLITATGQRVTLRCSPRSGDLSVYWYQQSLDQGLQFLIQYYNGEERAKGNILERFSAQQFPDLHSELNLSSLELGDSALYFCASSVAGDDSPLHFGNGTRLTVT.

This clone was detected a few times. The CDR3 loop reads CASSSGTGSSQPQHF. CDR3 sequence (DNA): TGTGCCAGCAGTTCCGGGACAGGGTCCAGTCAGCCCCAGCATTTT. The chain combines TRBV6-5 with TRBJ1-5; TRBD1 aligns across 9 bases. There are 15 residues in the CDR3. Germline values: CDR1 MNHEY, CDR2 SVGAGI. Trimming removed 4 bases from V and 6 bases from J; junction bases left unmatched: 7.

This clone was picked up one time. The genes are TRBV21-1 and TRBJ2-3; the tabulated D call, TRBD2, remains unverified against the DNA. TRBV21-1 is a documented pseudogene. The CDR3 has 15 residues. CDR3 bases: TGTGCCAGCAGCAAATCGGGACTAGAGGAAGATACGCAGTATTTT. Translated: CASSKSGLEEDTQYF.

This clone was recorded once. The chain has TRBV5-1 and TRBJ2-5; no firm D call. Germline V gene lookup returns CDR1 SGHRS and CDR2 YFSETQ. V lost 0 bases, J lost 5 bases, and 8 bases lay in between. This CDR3 contains 13 residues. For the CDR3, the DNA is TGCGCCAGCAGCTTGGTTCCGGGTGAGACCCAGTACTTC. It is translated as CASSLVPGETQYF.

The rearrangement joins TRBV7-8 to TRBJ2-5; tentative D call: TRBD2 (5 bases). CDR1 is SGHVS and CDR2 is FQNEAQ in the germline V gene. V lost 1 base, J lost 2 bases, and 14 bases lay in between. The length of the CDR3 is 16 residues. The CDR3 is CASSLVGGGGQETQYF. The CDR3 DNA is TGTGCCAGCAGCTTAGTGGGTGGCGGAGGACAAGAGACCCAGTACTTC.

This clone was detected once. The chain joins TRBV5-1 to TRBJ2-1; 10 bases fit TRBD1. The CDR3 contains 14 residues. CDR1 and CDR2 from the germline V gene are SGHRS and YFSETQ. The trim removed 6 bases at V and 3 bases at J, leaving 3 bases unmatched. The CDR3: CASKGTGDYNEQFF. CDR3 in DNA: TGCGCCAGCAAAGGGACAGGGGACTACAATGAGCAGTTCTTC.